This is a list of T cell receptor beta chains from one sample in a study of cytomegalovirus exposure and HLA in healthy donors. Assay: immunoSEQ multiplex PCR; the TCRdb copy retains only in-frame clones and omits some. The repertoire consists of 200,000 or so clones, with roughly 88% occurring once and the leading ten covering about an eighth. Material for sequencing was PBMCs. These receptors were taken from a woman aged 30 to 39 in good health and CMV-seropositive. The conserved cysteine and the conserved F or W are not part of the CDR3 here.

cdr3_aa: SVERTGLKETQY; v_call: TRBV29-1; j_call: TRBJ2-5
cdr3_aa: ASSLSRGYGYT; v_call: TRBV27; j_call: TRBJ1-2
cdr3_aa: ASSLASGGQGTGYT; v_call: TRBV7-9; j_call: TRBJ1-2
cdr3_aa: ASSVSTANTEAF; v_call: TRBV5-1; j_call: TRBJ1-1
cdr3_aa: ASSFSRYEQY; v_call: TRBV5-1; j_call: TRBJ2-7
cdr3_aa: AWSALINQPQH; v_call: TRBV30; j_call: TRBJ1-5
cdr3_aa: ASSIERTGEQY; v_call: TRBV7-2; j_call: TRBJ2-7
cdr3_aa: ASSLIAAVTTDTQY; v_call: TRBV11-2; j_call: TRBJ2-3
cdr3_aa: ASSWDRGGEQF; v_call: TRBV5-4; j_call: TRBJ2-1
cdr3_aa: ASSEQGHSSGNTIY; v_call: TRBV25-1; j_call: TRBJ1-3
cdr3_aa: ASYRGTGADTQY; v_call: TRBV2; j_call: TRBJ2-3
cdr3_aa: ATSRDPSGNEQF; v_call: TRBV15; j_call: TRBJ2-1
cdr3_aa: ASSQTGQGASSRNEQF; v_call: TRBV18; j_call: TRBJ2-1
cdr3_aa: ASSLASAGTGELF; v_call: TRBV7-9; j_call: TRBJ2-2
cdr3_aa: ASTITEAF; v_call: TRBV2; j_call: TRBJ1-1
cdr3_aa: ASSPLAGGPTGELF; v_call: TRBV19; j_call: TRBJ2-2
cdr3_aa: ASSPGTSFSYEQY; v_call: TRBV18; j_call: TRBJ2-7
cdr3_aa: SVGADYEQY; v_call: TRBV29-1; j_call: TRBJ2-7
cdr3_aa: ASSPRGDRRSYEQY; v_call: TRBV9; j_call: TRBJ2-7
cdr3_aa: ASSVGLAGGPLEQF; v_call: TRBV9; j_call: TRBJ2-1
cdr3_aa: ATTQGVVNTEAF; v_call: TRBV5-4; j_call: TRBJ1-1
cdr3_aa: ASSRQGRGAGELF; v_call: TRBV19; j_call: TRBJ2-2
cdr3_aa: ASSSGQAGELEKLF; v_call: TRBV7-8; j_call: TRBJ1-4
cdr3_aa: ASSARRDAEQY; v_call: TRBV7-2; j_call: TRBJ2-7
cdr3_aa: ASSYSEGHGYT; v_call: TRBV6-5; j_call: TRBJ1-2
cdr3_aa: ASSFGRDYGYT; v_call: TRBV6-5; j_call: TRBJ1-2
cdr3_aa: ASRLRGTEAF; v_call: TRBV28; j_call: TRBJ1-1
cdr3_aa: ASSTLAGGDGANVLT; v_call: TRBV7-6; j_call: TRBJ2-6
cdr3_aa: ASSLRREFTEAF; v_call: TRBV27; j_call: TRBJ1-1
cdr3_aa: ASSLLLVWDEQF; v_call: TRBV5-1; j_call: TRBJ2-1
cdr3_aa: ASSPTFPGRRWCAMIWPQH; v_call: TRBV23-1; j_call: TRBJ1-5
cdr3_aa: ASSLGTTNYGYT; v_call: TRBV7-9; j_call: TRBJ1-2
cdr3_aa: SVEQGYYGYT; v_call: TRBV29-1; j_call: TRBJ1-2
cdr3_aa: ASSRQVSSGNTIY; v_call: TRBV18; j_call: TRBJ1-3
cdr3_aa: ASSFVGTSGTSEQY; v_call: TRBV7-2; j_call: TRBJ2-7
cdr3_aa: ASSTQETSDEQY; v_call: TRBV19; j_call: TRBJ2-7
cdr3_aa: ASSLGQGDQPQH; v_call: TRBV5-1; j_call: TRBJ1-5
cdr3_aa: ASSPRQGIQYEQY; v_call: TRBV7-2; j_call: TRBJ2-7
cdr3_aa: ASSEERDGQPQH; v_call: TRBV2; j_call: TRBJ1-5
cdr3_aa: ASKWREYTGELF; v_call: TRBV5-1; j_call: TRBJ2-2
cdr3_aa: ASSPDGTGPYEQY; v_call: TRBV7-9; j_call: TRBJ2-7
cdr3_aa: ASTLRSNYGYT; v_call: TRBV28; j_call: TRBJ1-2
cdr3_aa: ASSLTSGGDEQF; v_call: TRBV5-4; j_call: TRBJ2-1
cdr3_aa: ASRSDSEAF; v_call: TRBV6-1; j_call: TRBJ1-1
cdr3_aa: ASKVSGSVYEQY; v_call: TRBV5-1; j_call: TRBJ2-7